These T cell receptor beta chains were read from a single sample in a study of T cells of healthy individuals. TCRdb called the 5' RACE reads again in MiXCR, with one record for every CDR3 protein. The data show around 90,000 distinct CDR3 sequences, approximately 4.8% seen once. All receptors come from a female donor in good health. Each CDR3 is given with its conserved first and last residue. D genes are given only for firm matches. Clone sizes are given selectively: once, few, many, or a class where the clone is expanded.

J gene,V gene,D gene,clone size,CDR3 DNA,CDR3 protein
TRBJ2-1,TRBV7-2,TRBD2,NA,TGTGCCAGCAGCTCAAGACTGACTAGCGGGTTCTACAATGAGCAGTTCTTC,CASSSRLTSGFYNEQFF
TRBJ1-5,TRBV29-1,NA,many,TGCAGCGTACTATCAGGCAATCAGCCCCAGCATTTT,CSVLSGNQPQHF
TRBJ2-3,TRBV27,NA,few,TGTGCCAGCAGTTTAGGCAACAGACCCAGCACAGATACGCAGTATTTT,CASSLGNRPSTDTQYF
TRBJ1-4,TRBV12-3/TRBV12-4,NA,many,TGTGCCAGCAGTTTGGGCGCAACTAATGAAAAACTGTTTTTT,CASSLGATNEKLFF
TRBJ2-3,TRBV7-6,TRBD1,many,TGTGCCAGCAGCTTTACAGGGGGCACAGATACGCAGTATTTT,CASSFTGGTDTQYF
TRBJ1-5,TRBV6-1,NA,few,TGTGCCAGCAGTGTACAGGGTATTGTTGTAGGCAATCAGCCCCAGCATTTT,CASSVQGIVVGNQPQHF
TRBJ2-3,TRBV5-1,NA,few,TGCGCCAGCAGCTTGGGAGGTTGGAGAGATACGCAGTATTTT,CASSLGGWRDTQYF
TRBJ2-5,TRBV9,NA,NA,TGTGCCAGCAGCGCCCGTGAGGGCCAGGTGGGTCCTCGAGAGACCCAGTACTTC,CASSAREGQVGPRETQYF
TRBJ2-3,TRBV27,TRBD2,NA,TGTGCCAGCAGTTTTGGGGGACTAGCGGGAGGAAGCACAGATACGCAGTATTTT,CASSFGGLAGGSTDTQYF
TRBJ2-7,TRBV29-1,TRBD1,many,TGCAGCGTTCGCCGCCGGGACAGGGGGTCGAAGCAGTACTTC,CSVRRRDRGSKQYF
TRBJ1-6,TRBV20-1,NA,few,TGCAGTGCCACAACCCGGACAGAAATACAGTCACCCCTCCACTTT,CSATTRTEIQSPLHF
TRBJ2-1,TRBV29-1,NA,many,TGCAGCGTCGACCGAGGGGCAGGCTACAATGAGCAGTTCTTC,CSVDRGAGYNEQFF
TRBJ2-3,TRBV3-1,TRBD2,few,TGTGCCAGCAGCCAAGGGCTAGCGGGGCAAGATACGCAGTATTTT,CASSQGLAGQDTQYF
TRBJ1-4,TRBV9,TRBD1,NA,TGTGCCAGCAGCGCGACAGGGAATGATGAAAAACTGTTTTTT,CASSATGNDEKLFF
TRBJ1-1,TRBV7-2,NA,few,TGTGCCAGCAGCCCGGCTCCAGAGAACACTGAAGCTTTCTTT,CASSPAPENTEAFF
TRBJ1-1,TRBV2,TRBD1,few,TGTGCCAGCAACACAGGGGAGTTGGTGACTGAAGCTTTCTTT,CASNTGELVTEAFF
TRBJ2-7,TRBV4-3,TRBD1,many,TGCGCCAGCAGCCAAGATCGGCCGGGACAGGGGATATCCTACGAGCAGTACTTC,CASSQDRPGQGISYEQYF
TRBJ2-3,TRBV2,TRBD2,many,TGTGCCAGCAGTGAAGCTAGCGGGACTAACACAGATACGCAGTATTTT,CASSEASGTNTDTQYF
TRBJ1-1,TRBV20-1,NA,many,TGCAGTGCCCGCTCGGGAAGGGGACGCACTGAAGCTTTCTTT,CSARSGRGRTEAFF
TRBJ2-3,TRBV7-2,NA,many,TGTGCCAGCAGCCCCCGGGCCGCAGATACGCAGTATTTT,CASSPRAADTQYF
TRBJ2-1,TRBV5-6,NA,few,TGTGCCAGCAGCCCCTCGCCTGGTGCCAATGAGCAGTTCTTC,CASSPSPGANEQFF
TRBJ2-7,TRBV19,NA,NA,TGTGCCAGTAGCGGGCAGGCGGGTTTGGGGGAGCAGTACTTC,CASSGQAGLGEQYF
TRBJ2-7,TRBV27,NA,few,TGTGCCAGCAGTAAAAACAGGGATATCGCCTACGAGCAGTACTTC,CASSKNRDIAYEQYF
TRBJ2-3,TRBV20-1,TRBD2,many,TGCAGTGCTTGGACTAGCGGGAGAGGGGGAAGCACAGATACGCAGTATTTT,CSAWTSGRGGSTDTQYF
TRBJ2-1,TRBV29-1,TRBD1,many,TGCAGCGTTGAACCCGGGACAGCCTACAATGAGCAGTTCTTC,CSVEPGTAYNEQFF
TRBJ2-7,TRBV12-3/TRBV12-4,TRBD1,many,TGTGCCAGCAGTTCAGTCGGGACAGGGCCCCCCTACGAGCAGTACTTC,CASSSVGTGPPYEQYF
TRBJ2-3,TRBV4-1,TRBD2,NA,TGCGCCAGCAGCCAAGCTCCAGCGGGAGCAGATACGCAGTATTTT,CASSQAPAGADTQYF
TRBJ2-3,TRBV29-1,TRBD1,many,TGCAGCGTAACACGGGGGACAGGGAGTAGCACAGATACGCAGTATTTT,CSVTRGTGSSTDTQYF
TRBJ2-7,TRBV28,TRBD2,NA,TGTGCCAGCAATCACCCAAGACTAGCGGGAGGCAAAACTTCCTACGAGCAGTACTTC,CASNHPRLAGGKTSYEQYF
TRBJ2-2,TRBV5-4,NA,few,TGTGCCAGCAGCTCCCTAGTGGGGGCCAACACCGGGGAGCTGTTTTTT,CASSSLVGANTGELFF
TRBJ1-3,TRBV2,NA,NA,TGTGCCAGCAGGGCGGACGGGCAACTACCCATATATTTT,CASRADGQLPIYF
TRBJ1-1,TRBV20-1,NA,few,TGCAGTGCTAGAGATTTCGTGAACACTGAAGCTTTCTTT,CSARDFVNTEAFF
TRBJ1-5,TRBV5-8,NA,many,TGTGCCAGCAGCTTCCGACAGGTTAGCAATCAGCCCCAGCATTTT,CASSFRQVSNQPQHF
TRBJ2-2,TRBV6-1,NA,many,TGTGCCAGCAGTGAAGCGGGTTCAGCGGTAAACACCGGGGAGCTGTTTTTT,CASSEAGSAVNTGELFF
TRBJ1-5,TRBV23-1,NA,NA,TGCGCCAGCAGTCAATCTAGTCAGTTGAAGGCCCGAAGCAATCAGCCCCAGCATTTT,CASSQSSQLKARSNQPQHF
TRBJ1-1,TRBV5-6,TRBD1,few,TGTGCCAGTTTGGATGGGACAGGGGCGAACACTGAAGCTTTCTTT,CASLDGTGANTEAFF
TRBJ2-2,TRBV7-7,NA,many,TGTGCTAGCAGCTTTGGAACGAACACCGGGGAGCTGTTTTTT,CASSFGTNTGELFF
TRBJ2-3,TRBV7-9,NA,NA,TGTGCCAGCAGCTTTTCGCTTGGGGGAGCAGATACGCAGTATTTT,CASSFSLGGADTQYF
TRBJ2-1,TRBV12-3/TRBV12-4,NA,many,TGTGCCAGCAGTACGACTAGTCTCCATGAGCAGTTCTTC,CASSTTSLHEQFF
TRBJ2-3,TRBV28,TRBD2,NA,TGTGCCAGCCCCCCGGGACTAGCGGGATCTAGCACAGATACGCAGTATTTT,CASPPGLAGSSTDTQYF
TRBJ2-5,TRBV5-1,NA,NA,TGCGCCAGCAGCCAGCAGGGTTTCCAAGAGACCCAGTACTTC,CASSQQGFQETQYF
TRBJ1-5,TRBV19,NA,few,TGTGCCAGTAGTATGTTTGGGCACTCTCAGCCCCAGCATTTT,CASSMFGHSQPQHF
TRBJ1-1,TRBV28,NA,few,TGTGCCAGCAGACCCGGACAGTTAACTGAAGCTTTCTTT,CASRPGQLTEAFF
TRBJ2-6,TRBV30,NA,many,TGTGCCTGGAGAGGATCTGGGGCCAACGTCCTGACTTTC,CAWRGSGANVLTF
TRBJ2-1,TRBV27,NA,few,TGTGCCAGCAGACAGGGCTCCTACAATGAGCAGTTCTTC,CASRQGSYNEQFF
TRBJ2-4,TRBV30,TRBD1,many,TGTGCCTGGAGCTCCGGGACAGCACAAAACATTCAGTACTTC,CAWSSGTAQNIQYF
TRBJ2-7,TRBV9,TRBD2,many,TGTGCCAGCAGCGAGTCCGGGACTAGCGGGACTGAGCAGTACTTC,CASSESGTSGTEQYF
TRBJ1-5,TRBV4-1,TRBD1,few,TGCGCCAGCAGCCCGACAGGGGGCGCGGGACAGCCCCAGCATTTT,CASSPTGGAGQPQHF
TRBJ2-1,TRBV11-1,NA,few,TGTGCCAGCAGTTTCGACAGTATTCGCGATGAGCAGTTCTTC,CASSFDSIRDEQFF
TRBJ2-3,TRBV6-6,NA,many,TGTGCCAGCAGTCATACCAGCACAGATACGCAGTATTTT,CASSHTSTDTQYF
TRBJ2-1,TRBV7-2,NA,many,TGTGCCAGCAGCCTCAACACCGTGGGGGGCGTCGAGCAGTTCTTC,CASSLNTVGGVEQFF
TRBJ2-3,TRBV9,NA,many,TGTGCCAGCAGCGTAAAACTAGACACAGATACGCAGTATTTT,CASSVKLDTDTQYF
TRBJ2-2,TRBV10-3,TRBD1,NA,TGTGCCATCAGTGGGACAGGGGACGCCGGGGAGCTGTTTTTT,CAISGTGDAGELFF
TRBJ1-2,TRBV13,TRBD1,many,TGTGCCAGCAGCTCAAGGGGACAGGGGACCTATGGCTACACCTTC,CASSSRGQGTYGYTF
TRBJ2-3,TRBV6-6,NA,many,TGTGCCAGCAGTTACCGCCCCCTGCGGCGGGAAGTGGAAGATACGCAGTATTTT,CASSYRPLRREVEDTQYF
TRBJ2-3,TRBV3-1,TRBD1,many,TGTGCCAGCAGCCAAAGAAGGACAGGGGCCACAGATACGCAGTATTTT,CASSQRRTGATDTQYF
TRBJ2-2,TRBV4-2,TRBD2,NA,TGTGCCAGCAGCCAAGTCGACGGGAGGGTGAACACCGGGGAGCTGTTTTTT,CASSQVDGRVNTGELFF